This TCR beta chain was sequenced for a study of cytomegalovirus exposure and HLA in healthy donors. Study overall: A prior study identified approximately 110 million unique TCR beta sequences from about 180 million T cells.

PCR primers comprised 60 Vbeta and 13 Jbeta primers. The repertoire was sequenced with immunoSEQ multiplex PCR; TCRdb's copy has only in-frame clones and lacks some. The sample yields fewer than 200,000 clones, around 90% seen once. Study outcomes and limitations: The Asian-associated ancestry cluster reportedly had fewer N-insertions than the roughly 670-donor mean in a later analysis.

Concerning this clone: What it binds is not known.

Germline CDR1 reads DFQATT; CDR2 reads SNEGSKA (reference sequence). The CDR3 has 11 residues. V was clipped by 7 bases and J by 8 bases, with 12 bases between them. The donors (healthy individuals) were bone marrow donors. The rearrangement uses TRBV20-1 and TRBJ2-1; D remains unclear. The TCR was taken from a boy between 2 and 10 years old in good health and CMV-seronegative. The source material was PBMCs. The CDR3 is CSVTRSDEQFF. Here the CDR3 DNA reads TGCAGTGTCACCAGGTCGGATGAGCAGTTCTTC.